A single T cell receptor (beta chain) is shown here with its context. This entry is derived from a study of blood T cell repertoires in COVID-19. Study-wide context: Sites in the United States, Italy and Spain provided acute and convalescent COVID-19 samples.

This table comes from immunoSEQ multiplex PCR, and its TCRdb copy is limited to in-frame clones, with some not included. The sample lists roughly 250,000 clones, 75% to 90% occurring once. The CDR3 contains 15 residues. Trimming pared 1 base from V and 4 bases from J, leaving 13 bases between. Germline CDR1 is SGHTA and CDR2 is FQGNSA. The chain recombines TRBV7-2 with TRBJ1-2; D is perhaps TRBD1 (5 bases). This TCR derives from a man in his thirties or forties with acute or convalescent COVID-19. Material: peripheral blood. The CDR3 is CASSLGATGAYGYTF. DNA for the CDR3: TGTGCCAGCAGCTTAGGGGCTACAGGCGCCTATGGCTACACCTTC.